This TCR beta chain emerged from a study of T cell responses to AZD1222 COVID-19 vaccine. Whole-study findings and limits: Regions 160-218 and 743-854 held dominance among vaccine-associated CD4 TCRs, which spanned spike. Targeting of unmutated variant regions was reportedly seen in nearly half of spike-specific TCRs.

As for this clone: Its antigen is still unknown.

Here immunoSEQ multiplex PCR was the method, and the copy in TCRdb shows in-frame clones only, minus some. The table shows just under 85,000 clones, with 86% occurring only once. V was shortened by 7 bases and J by 0 bases, with 13 bases between the two germline ends. The CDR3 covers 15 residues. Germline assignment: CDR1 LNHDA and CDR2 SQIVND (reference sequence). V is TRBV19 and J is TRBJ1-5; D not certain. The sample here was peripheral blood, taken on day 0 of AZD1222 vaccination. The clonotype comes from an adult in good health. CDR3 sequence: CASTTRWVSNQPQHF. DNA for the CDR3: TGTGCCAGTACCACCCGATGGGTTAGCAATCAGCCCCAGCATTTT.